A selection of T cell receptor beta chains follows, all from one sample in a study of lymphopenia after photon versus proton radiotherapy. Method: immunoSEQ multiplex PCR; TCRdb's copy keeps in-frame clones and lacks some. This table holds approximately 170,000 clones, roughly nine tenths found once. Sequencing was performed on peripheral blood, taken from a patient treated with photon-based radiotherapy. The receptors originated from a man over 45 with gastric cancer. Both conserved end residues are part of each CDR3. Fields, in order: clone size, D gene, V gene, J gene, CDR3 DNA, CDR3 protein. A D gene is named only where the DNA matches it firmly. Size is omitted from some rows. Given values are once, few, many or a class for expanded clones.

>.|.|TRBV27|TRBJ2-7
TGTGCCAGCAGTTCCTCGACAATTTTCTACGAGCAGTACTTC
CASSSSTIFYEQYF
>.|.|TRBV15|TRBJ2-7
TGTGCCACCCAAGTGGGGCTACAACCCTACGAGCAGTACTTC
CATQVGLQPYEQYF
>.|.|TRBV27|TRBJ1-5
TGTGCCAGCAGTTTAAGGGCCCCCACCCGCGGCCAGCCCCAGCATTTT
CASSLRAPTRGQPQHF
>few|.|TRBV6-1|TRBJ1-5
TGTGCCAGCAGTGGAGACAACAATCAGCCCCAGCATTTT
CASSGDNNQPQHF
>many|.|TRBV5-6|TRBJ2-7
TGTGCCAGCAGCTTGGTCGGACTCCAGGGGTACGAGCAGTACTTC
CASSLVGLQGYEQYF
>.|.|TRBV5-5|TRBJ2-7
TGTGCCAGCAGCCCCGCCCCCCTAGCCGCAAACGAGCAGTACTTC
CASSPAPLAANEQYF
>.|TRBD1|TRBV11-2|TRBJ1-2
TGTGCCAGCAGCTCCCTAGGACAGGGGGCGCTTGGCTACACCTTC
CASSSLGQGALGYTF
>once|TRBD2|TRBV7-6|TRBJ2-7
TGTGCCAGCAGCCCTGGGACTAGCGGGGGGTCCTACGAGCAGTACTTC
CASSPGTSGGSYEQYF
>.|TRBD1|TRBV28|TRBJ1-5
TGTGCCAGCAGTTCGGACAGGGGGCCGATCGAGCCCCAGCATTTT
CASSSDRGPIEPQHF
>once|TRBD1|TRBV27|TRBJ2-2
TGTGCCAGCAGTTCCTCCCGACAGGGTGCCACCGGGGAGCTGTTTTTT
CASSSSRQGATGELFF
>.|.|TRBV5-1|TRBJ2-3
TGCGCCAGCAGCGACGGGAGCAGCACAGATACGCAGTATTTT
CASSDGSSTDTQYF
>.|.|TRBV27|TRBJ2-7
TGTGCCAGCAGTTTGGACCGAGCCTACGAGCAGTACTTC
CASSLDRAYEQYF
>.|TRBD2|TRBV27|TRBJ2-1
TGTGCCAGCAGCCCCGGGGGGGACACTGTAGAGCAGTTCTTC
CASSPGGDTVEQFF
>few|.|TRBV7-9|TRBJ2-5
TGTGCCAGCAGCGAAACAAGGGAGGCCCAGTACTTC
CASSETREAQYF
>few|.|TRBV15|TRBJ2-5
TGTGCCACCAGCAGAGGGTTGGAGACCCAGTACTTC
CATSRGLETQYF
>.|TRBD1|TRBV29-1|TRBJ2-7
TGCAGCGTTGGGAAACAGGGGCCCTCATTCTACGAGCAGTACTTC
CSVGKQGPSFYEQYF
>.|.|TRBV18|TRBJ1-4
TGTGCCAGCTCACCAGACGGCGCAACTAATGAAAAACTGTTTTTT
CASSPDGATNEKLFF
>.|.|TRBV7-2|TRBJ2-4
TGTGCCAGCAGCTTAGCACCCGGGAGTCTATCCAAAAACATTCAGTACTTC
CASSLAPGSLSKNIQYF
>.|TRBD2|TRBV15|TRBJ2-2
TGTGCCACCAGCAGAGATTTTCGGGGGGCGAACACCGGGGAGCTGTTTTTT
CATSRDFRGANTGELFF
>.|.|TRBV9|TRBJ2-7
TGTGCCAGCAGCCCCTCGACAGGATCCTCCTACGAGCAGTACTTC
CASSPSTGSSYEQYF
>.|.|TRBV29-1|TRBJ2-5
TGCAGCGTTGAGGCGCAGGGAAAACAAGAGACCCAGTACTTC
CSVEAQGKQETQYF
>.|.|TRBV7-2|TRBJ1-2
TGTGCCAGCAGCTTAGACAGGGAAAACTATGGCTACACCTTC
CASSLDRENYGYTF
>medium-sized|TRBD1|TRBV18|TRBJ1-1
TGTGCCAGCTCACAGGGGGCCGGAAACACTGAAGCTTTCTTT
CASSQGAGNTEAFF
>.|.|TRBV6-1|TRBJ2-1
TGTGCCAGCCTCAGGGGATTGTACAATGAGCAGTTCTTC
CASLRGLYNEQFF